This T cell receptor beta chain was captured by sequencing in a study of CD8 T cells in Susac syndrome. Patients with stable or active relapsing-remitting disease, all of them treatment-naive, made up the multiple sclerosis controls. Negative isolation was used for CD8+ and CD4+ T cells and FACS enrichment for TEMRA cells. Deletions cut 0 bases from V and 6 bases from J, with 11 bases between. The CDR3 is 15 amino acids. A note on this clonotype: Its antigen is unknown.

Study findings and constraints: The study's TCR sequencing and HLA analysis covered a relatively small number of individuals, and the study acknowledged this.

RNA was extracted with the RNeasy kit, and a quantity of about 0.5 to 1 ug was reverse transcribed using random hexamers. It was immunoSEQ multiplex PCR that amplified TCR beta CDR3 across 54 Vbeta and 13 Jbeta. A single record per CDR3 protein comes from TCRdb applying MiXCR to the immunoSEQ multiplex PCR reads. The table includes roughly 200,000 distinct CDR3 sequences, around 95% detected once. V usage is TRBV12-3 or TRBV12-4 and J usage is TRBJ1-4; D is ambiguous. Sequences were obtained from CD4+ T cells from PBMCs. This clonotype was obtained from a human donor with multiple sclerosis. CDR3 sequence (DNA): TGTGCCAGCAGTTTAGCGGAAAGGGATGATGAAAAACTGTTTTTT. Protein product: CASSLAERDDEKLFF.